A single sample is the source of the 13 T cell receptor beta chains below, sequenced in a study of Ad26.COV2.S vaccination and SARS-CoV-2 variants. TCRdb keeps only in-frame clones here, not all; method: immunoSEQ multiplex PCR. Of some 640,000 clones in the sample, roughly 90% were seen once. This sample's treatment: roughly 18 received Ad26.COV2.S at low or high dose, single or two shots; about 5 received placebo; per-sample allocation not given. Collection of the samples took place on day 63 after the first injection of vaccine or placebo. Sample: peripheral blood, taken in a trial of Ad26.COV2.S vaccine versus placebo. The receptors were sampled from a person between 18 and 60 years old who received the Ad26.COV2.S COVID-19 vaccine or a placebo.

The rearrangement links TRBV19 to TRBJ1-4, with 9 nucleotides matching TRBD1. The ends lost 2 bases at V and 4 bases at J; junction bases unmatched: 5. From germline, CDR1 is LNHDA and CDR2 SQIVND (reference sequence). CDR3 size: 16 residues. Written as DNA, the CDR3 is TGTGCCAGTAGTATAAGGGGACAGGGAATTAATGAAAAACTGTTTTTT. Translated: CASSIRGQGINEKLFF.

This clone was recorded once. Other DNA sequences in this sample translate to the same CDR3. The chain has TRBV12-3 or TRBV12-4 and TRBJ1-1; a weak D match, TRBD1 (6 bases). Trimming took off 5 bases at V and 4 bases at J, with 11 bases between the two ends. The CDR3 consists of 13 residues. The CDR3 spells CASSPTGSTEAFF. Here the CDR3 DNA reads TGTGCCAGCAGTCCTACAGGGAGCACTGAAGCTTTCTTT.

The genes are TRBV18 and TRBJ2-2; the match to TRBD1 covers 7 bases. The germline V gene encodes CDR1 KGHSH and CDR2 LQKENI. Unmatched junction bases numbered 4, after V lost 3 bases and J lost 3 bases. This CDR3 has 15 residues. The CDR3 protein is CASSPTGADTGELFF. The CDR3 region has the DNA TGTGCCAGCTCACCCACAGGGGCCGACACCGGGGAGCTGTTTTTT. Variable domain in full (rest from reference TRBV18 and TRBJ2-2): NAGVMQNPRHLVRRRGQEARLRCSPMKGHSHVYWYRQLPEEGLKFMVYLQKENIIDESGMPKERFSAEFPKEGPSILRIQQVVRGDSAAYFCASSPTGADTGELFFGEGSRLTVL.

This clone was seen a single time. CDR3 DNA: TGTGCCAGCTCATCAGCCTCTGGAAACACCATATATTTT. It codes for CASSSASGNTIYF. This chain uses TRBV18 with TRBJ1-3; D gene uncertain. This CDR3 spans 13 amino acids. CDR1 and CDR2 from the germline V gene are KGHSH and LQKENI. V lost 5 bases and J 0 bases, leaving 5 bases between the germline ends. The full variable domain, with the rest looked up from reference TRBV18 and TRBJ1-3, is NAGVMQNPRHLVRRRGQEARLRCSPMKGHSHVYWYRQLPEEGLKFMVYLQKENIIDESGMPKERFSAEFPKEGPSILRIQQVVRGDSAAYFCASSSASGNTIYFGEGSWLTVV.

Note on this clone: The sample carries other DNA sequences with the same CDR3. CDR3 protein: CASSYSYRLNTEAFF. In DNA, the CDR3 is TGTGCCAGCAGTTACTCGTACAGGCTGAACACTGAAGCTTTCTTT. The chain carries TRBV6-5 and TRBJ1-1; weak D call: TRBD1 (5 bases). Trimming took off 0 bases at V and 0 bases at J, with 8 bases between the two ends. This CDR3 comprises 15 residues. Per the germline V gene, CDR1 is MNHEY and CDR2 is SVGAGI.

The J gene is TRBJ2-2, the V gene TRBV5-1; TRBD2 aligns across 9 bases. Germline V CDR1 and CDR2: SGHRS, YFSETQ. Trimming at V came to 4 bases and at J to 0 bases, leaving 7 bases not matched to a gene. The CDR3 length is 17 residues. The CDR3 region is CASSVISGGPNTGELFF. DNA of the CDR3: TGCGCCAGCAGCGTGATTAGCGGGGGCCCGAACACCGGGGAGCTGTTTTTT.

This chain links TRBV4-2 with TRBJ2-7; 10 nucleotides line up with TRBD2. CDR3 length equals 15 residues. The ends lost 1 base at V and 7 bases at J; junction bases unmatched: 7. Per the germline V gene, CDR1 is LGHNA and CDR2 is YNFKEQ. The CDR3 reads CASSQGLAGVGEQYF. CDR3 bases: TGTGCCAGCAGCCAAGGGCTAGCGGGAGTAGGAGAGCAGTACTTC.

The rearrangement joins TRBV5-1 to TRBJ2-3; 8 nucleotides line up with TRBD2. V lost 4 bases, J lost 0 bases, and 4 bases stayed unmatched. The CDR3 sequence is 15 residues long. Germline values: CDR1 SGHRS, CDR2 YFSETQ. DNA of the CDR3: TGCGCCAGCAGCCTTGGCGGGGGGAGCACAGATACGCAGTATTTT. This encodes CASSLGGGSTDTQYF.

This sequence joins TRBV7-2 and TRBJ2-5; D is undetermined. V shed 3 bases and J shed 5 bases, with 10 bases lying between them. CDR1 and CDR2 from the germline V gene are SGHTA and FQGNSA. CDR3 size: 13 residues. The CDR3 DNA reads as TGTGCCAGCAGCTTGTGGTCCGGGGAGACCCAGTACTTC. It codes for CASSLWSGETQYF.

Written as DNA, the CDR3 is TGTGCCAGCAATGGGGACGGGAGCTCCTACAATGAGCAGTTCTTC. The encoded protein is CASNGDGSSYNEQFF. This rearrangement joins TRBV6-5 to TRBJ2-1; a possible D gene is TRBD2 (6 bases). Trimming stripped 7 bases from V and 0 bases from J, with 13 bases between. Germline CDR1 MNHEY, CDR2 SVGAGI. This CDR3 is 15 amino acids long.

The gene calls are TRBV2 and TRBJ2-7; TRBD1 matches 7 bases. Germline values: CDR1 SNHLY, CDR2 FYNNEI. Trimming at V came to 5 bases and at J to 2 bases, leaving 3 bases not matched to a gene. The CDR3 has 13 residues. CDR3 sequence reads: CASSTGTAYEQYF. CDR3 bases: TGTGCCAGCAGTACCGGGACAGCCTACGAGCAGTACTTC.

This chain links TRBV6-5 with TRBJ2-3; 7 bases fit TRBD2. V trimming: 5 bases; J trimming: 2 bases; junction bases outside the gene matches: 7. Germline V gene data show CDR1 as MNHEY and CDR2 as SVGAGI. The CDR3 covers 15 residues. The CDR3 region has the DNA TGTGCCAGCAGTCCCCGGGGGGAGTTCACAGATACGCAGTATTTT. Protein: CASSPRGEFTDTQYF.

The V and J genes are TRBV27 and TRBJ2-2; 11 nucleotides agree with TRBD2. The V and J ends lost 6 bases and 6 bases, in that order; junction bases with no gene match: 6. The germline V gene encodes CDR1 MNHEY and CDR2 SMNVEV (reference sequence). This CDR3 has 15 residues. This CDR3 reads CASRAIAGGPGELFF. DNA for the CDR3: TGTGCCAGCAGAGCCATAGCGGGAGGGCCCGGGGAGCTGTTTTTT.